Listed below are T cell receptor beta chains from one sample, sequenced in a study of siplizumab effects on memory and regulatory T cells. Using immunoSEQ multiplex PCR, the repertoire was profiled, and TCRdb retains in-frame clones only, with some absent. The table includes approximately 92,000 clones, roughly 94% detected once. The material sequenced was non-Treg CD4+ T cells sorted from blood. Receptors were obtained from a human donor in good health. CDR3s include the opening cysteine and the closing phenylalanine or tryptophan. Each record gives: CDR3 DNA, CDR3 protein, J gene, D gene, V gene, clone size. D genes are given only for firm matches. A clone size is listed for some rows: how often the clone was seen (once, few, many), or a class if it is expanded.

CDR3 DNA: TGTGCCAGCAGCCCAATAGCCGGGAACTCCTACGAGCAGTACTTC; CDR3 protein: CASSPIAGNSYEQYF; J gene: TRBJ2-7; D gene: NA; V gene: TRBV11-2; clone size: NA
CDR3 DNA: TGCGCCAGCAGCTTGGACAACAGGGAGCGAGGCTACACCTTC; CDR3 protein: CASSLDNRERGYTF; J gene: TRBJ1-2; D gene: NA; V gene: TRBV5-1; clone size: NA
CDR3 DNA: TGTGCCAGCAGTGAATGGCGTCTTTTAGGAAACACCATATATTTT; CDR3 protein: CASSEWRLLGNTIYF; J gene: TRBJ1-3; D gene: NA; V gene: TRBV2; clone size: NA
CDR3 DNA: TGTGCCAGCAGTGTACAGGGGAATCAGCCCCAGCATTTT; CDR3 protein: CASSVQGNQPQHF; J gene: TRBJ1-5; D gene: TRBD1; V gene: TRBV28; clone size: NA
CDR3 DNA: TGTGCCAGCAGCTCCGGGACAGGAAACACCGGGGAGCTGTTTTTT; CDR3 protein: CASSSGTGNTGELFF; J gene: TRBJ2-2; D gene: TRBD1; V gene: TRBV6-4; clone size: NA
CDR3 DNA: TGTGCCAGTACAGGGTTGAGGAGCGGGGAGCTGTTTTTT; CDR3 protein: CASTGLRSGELFF; J gene: TRBJ2-2; D gene: NA; V gene: TRBV2; clone size: NA
CDR3 DNA: TGTGCCAGCAGATTAGCGGCTTATAGCTCCTACGAGCAGTACTTC; CDR3 protein: CASRLAAYSSYEQYF; J gene: TRBJ2-7; D gene: NA; V gene: TRBV7-2; clone size: NA
CDR3 DNA: TGTGCCTGGAGTGTGGGGACTAGGATCGAAAAACTGTTTTTT; CDR3 protein: CAWSVGTRIEKLFF; J gene: TRBJ1-4; D gene: NA; V gene: TRBV30; clone size: NA
CDR3 DNA: TGCGCCAGCAGCCGGGGGCCAGACTACGAGCAGTACTTC; CDR3 protein: CASSRGPDYEQYF; J gene: TRBJ2-7; D gene: NA; V gene: TRBV4-1; clone size: NA
CDR3 DNA: TGTGCCAGCAGTTTCTCCAGGGTCTATGGCTACACCTTC; CDR3 protein: CASSFSRVYGYTF; J gene: TRBJ1-2; D gene: NA; V gene: TRBV28; clone size: NA
CDR3 DNA: TGTGCCAGCAGGAGGGTTAATGGGAATTCACCCCTCCACTTT; CDR3 protein: CASRRVNGNSPLHF; J gene: TRBJ1-6; D gene: NA; V gene: TRBV6-5; clone size: NA
CDR3 DNA: TGTGCCAGCAGCCCCCATAACACCGGGGAGCTGTTTTTT; CDR3 protein: CASSPHNTGELFF; J gene: TRBJ2-2; D gene: NA; V gene: TRBV5-6; clone size: NA
CDR3 DNA: TGTGCCAGCAGCCAATCCGGGACAGGGTCCTATGGCTACACCTTC; CDR3 protein: CASSQSGTGSYGYTF; J gene: TRBJ1-2; D gene: TRBD1; V gene: TRBV7-2; clone size: NA
CDR3 DNA: TGTGCCAGCAGCGCTAATAGCGGGGGCCCCACAGATACGCAGTATTTT; CDR3 protein: CASSANSGGPTDTQYF; J gene: TRBJ2-3; D gene: TRBD2; V gene: TRBV7-9; clone size: NA
CDR3 DNA: TGTGCCAGCAGTCCGCAGGGACAGGGGGGAGAACAGCCCCAGCATTTT; CDR3 protein: CASSPQGQGGEQPQHF; J gene: TRBJ1-5; D gene: TRBD1; V gene: TRBV28; clone size: NA
CDR3 DNA: TGTGCCAGCAGTTTAACTGAGGCCAAAAACATTCAGTACTTC; CDR3 protein: CASSLTEAKNIQYF; J gene: TRBJ2-4; D gene: NA; V gene: TRBV27; clone size: NA
CDR3 DNA: TGTGCCAGTAACAGGGTTCGTAATTCACCCCTCCACTTT; CDR3 protein: CASNRVRNSPLHF; J gene: TRBJ1-6; D gene: NA; V gene: TRBV2; clone size: NA
CDR3 DNA: TGTGCCAGCTCCCCGTCTTCAGAAAAACTGTTTTTT; CDR3 protein: CASSPSSEKLFF; J gene: TRBJ1-4; D gene: NA; V gene: TRBV18; clone size: NA
CDR3 DNA: TGTGCCAGCAGCCGTATCGGGCGAGCAGGGAACACCGGGGAGCTGTTTTTT; CDR3 protein: CASSRIGRAGNTGELFF; J gene: TRBJ2-2; D gene: NA; V gene: TRBV2; clone size: NA
CDR3 DNA: TGTGCCAGCAGCCTCCACTCTGGAAACACCATATATTTT; CDR3 protein: CASSLHSGNTIYF; J gene: TRBJ1-3; D gene: NA; V gene: TRBV28; clone size: NA
CDR3 DNA: TGTGCCTGGAGTACGGCCCTAAACTATGGCTACACCTTC; CDR3 protein: CAWSTALNYGYTF; J gene: TRBJ1-2; D gene: NA; V gene: TRBV30; clone size: NA
CDR3 DNA: TGTGCCAGCAGTGAAACCAGGACAGGCGAGCAGTACTTC; CDR3 protein: CASSETRTGEQYF; J gene: TRBJ2-7; D gene: TRBD1; V gene: TRBV2; clone size: NA
CDR3 DNA: TGTGCCAGCAGTTCCCAGCCAGGACCTACCCACTACGAGCAGTACTTC; CDR3 protein: CASSSQPGPTHYEQYF; J gene: TRBJ2-7; D gene: NA; V gene: TRBV27; clone size: NA
CDR3 DNA: TGTGCCAGCAGGGGGGCAGGGGTTCTCCAAGAGACCCAGTACTTC; CDR3 protein: CASRGAGVLQETQYF; J gene: TRBJ2-5; D gene: NA; V gene: TRBV27; clone size: NA
CDR3 DNA: TGTGCCAGCAGCCCAAGACTAGCGGGAGGTACAGATACGCAGTATTTT; CDR3 protein: CASSPRLAGGTDTQYF; J gene: TRBJ2-3; D gene: TRBD2; V gene: TRBV9; clone size: once
CDR3 DNA: TGCGCCAGCAGCCCTGGGTCTGCAACTAATGAAAAACTGTTTTTT; CDR3 protein: CASSPGSATNEKLFF; J gene: TRBJ1-4; D gene: NA; V gene: TRBV5-1; clone size: NA
CDR3 DNA: TGTGCCAGCAGCTTAGGACGGACTAGCGGGACAACTACAGATACGCAGTATTTT; CDR3 protein: CASSLGRTSGTTTDTQYF; J gene: TRBJ2-3; D gene: TRBD2; V gene: TRBV11-2; clone size: once
CDR3 DNA: TGTGCCAGCAGTTTCAGACTAGCGGGAGGGGATGAGCAGTTCTTC; CDR3 protein: CASSFRLAGGDEQFF; J gene: TRBJ2-1; D gene: TRBD2; V gene: TRBV7-3; clone size: NA
CDR3 DNA: TGTGCCAGCAGTTTATTTTACCGGACTAGCGGGAGTCCCAGCACAGATACGCAGTATTTT; CDR3 protein: CASSLFYRTSGSPSTDTQYF; J gene: TRBJ2-3; D gene: TRBD2; V gene: TRBV27; clone size: NA
CDR3 DNA: TGTGCCAGCCAACTAACAGATACGCAGTATTTT; CDR3 protein: CASQLTDTQYF; J gene: TRBJ2-3; D gene: NA; V gene: TRBV28; clone size: NA
CDR3 DNA: TGTGCCAGCAGTACAAAAAGCCGACTAGCGGGGGGCCAAGAGACCCAGTACTTC; CDR3 protein: CASSTKSRLAGGQETQYF; J gene: TRBJ2-5; D gene: TRBD2; V gene: TRBV19; clone size: NA
CDR3 DNA: TGTGCCAGCAGTGAACCAGGGGGGACGTCGAATGAGCAGTTCTTC; CDR3 protein: CASSEPGGTSNEQFF; J gene: TRBJ2-1; D gene: NA; V gene: TRBV6-1; clone size: NA
CDR3 DNA: TGTGCCAGCAGTCGTCCCCGGACGGGCAATGAGCAGTTCTTC; CDR3 protein: CASSRPRTGNEQFF; J gene: TRBJ2-1; D gene: NA; V gene: TRBV6-6; clone size: NA
CDR3 DNA: TGTGCCAGCAGTCTTAACCAGTCGGGACGGAGCACAGATACGCAGTATTTT; CDR3 protein: CASSLNQSGRSTDTQYF; J gene: TRBJ2-3; D gene: NA; V gene: TRBV28; clone size: NA
CDR3 DNA: TGTGCCAGCAGCTCCAGCGGGAGCGGGGAGACCCAGTACTTC; CDR3 protein: CASSSSGSGETQYF; J gene: TRBJ2-5; D gene: TRBD2; V gene: TRBV7-2; clone size: NA
CDR3 DNA: TGTGCCAGCTCATCCAGGTTGAACACTGAAGCTTTCTTT; CDR3 protein: CASSSRLNTEAFF; J gene: TRBJ1-1; D gene: NA; V gene: TRBV18; clone size: NA
CDR3 DNA: TGCGCCAGCAGCACCGACGGGGTTAATGAAAAACTGTTTTTT; CDR3 protein: CASSTDGVNEKLFF; J gene: TRBJ1-4; D gene: NA; V gene: TRBV5-1; clone size: NA
CDR3 DNA: TGTGCCAGTTCAGAAGTACGGAATCAGCCCCAGCATTTT; CDR3 protein: CASSEVRNQPQHF; J gene: TRBJ1-5; D gene: NA; V gene: TRBV2; clone size: NA
CDR3 DNA: TGTGCCAGCAGCCCCAGGGGGACTGAAGCTTTCTTT; CDR3 protein: CASSPRGTEAFF; J gene: TRBJ1-1; D gene: TRBD1; V gene: TRBV9; clone size: NA
CDR3 DNA: TGTGCCAGCTCACAAGATAAGACAGGGTTGGGTCAGCCCCAGCATTTT; CDR3 protein: CASSQDKTGLGQPQHF; J gene: TRBJ1-5; D gene: TRBD1; V gene: TRBV18; clone size: NA
CDR3 DNA: TGTGCCAGCAGCTTTGATGGCTACACCTTC; CDR3 protein: CASSFDGYTF; J gene: TRBJ1-2; D gene: NA; V gene: TRBV7-9; clone size: NA
CDR3 DNA: TGTGCCAGCAGCCAAGATCTTGGAGGTACGCAGTATTTT; CDR3 protein: CASSQDLGGTQYF; J gene: TRBJ2-3; D gene: NA; V gene: TRBV14; clone size: NA
CDR3 DNA: TGCGCCAGCAGCCGCCGGGACAGGGACTATGAAGCTTTCTTT; CDR3 protein: CASSRRDRDYEAFF; J gene: TRBJ1-1; D gene: TRBD1; V gene: TRBV4-1; clone size: NA
CDR3 DNA: TGTGCCAGTAGTATTCCAGGGGAAGTAATAAACATTCAGTACTTC; CDR3 protein: CASSIPGEVINIQYF; J gene: TRBJ2-4; D gene: NA; V gene: TRBV19; clone size: once
CDR3 DNA: TGTGCCAGCAACAGGTTGGTTCAGCCCCAGCATTTT; CDR3 protein: CASNRLVQPQHF; J gene: TRBJ1-5; D gene: NA; V gene: TRBV28; clone size: NA
CDR3 DNA: TGCAGTGTGGGGTCTAACTATGGCTACACCTTC; CDR3 protein: CSVGSNYGYTF; J gene: TRBJ1-2; D gene: NA; V gene: TRBV20-1; clone size: NA
CDR3 DNA: TGTGCCAGCAGGGAGAGTGGAGGCGAGCAGTACTTC; CDR3 protein: CASRESGGEQYF; J gene: TRBJ2-7; D gene: NA; V gene: TRBV28; clone size: NA
CDR3 DNA: TGCGCCAGCGGGGGGGTACTAAGCACAGATACGCAGTATTTT; CDR3 protein: CASGGVLSTDTQYF; J gene: TRBJ2-3; D gene: TRBD2; V gene: TRBV5-1; clone size: once
CDR3 DNA: TGCGCCAGCAGCTTGGAGGGAGTCTCGGGCACTGAAGCTTTCTTT; CDR3 protein: CASSLEGVSGTEAFF; J gene: TRBJ1-1; D gene: NA; V gene: TRBV5-1; clone size: NA
CDR3 DNA: TGTGCCAGCAGACCGGACCTAACTAATGAAAAACTGTTTTTT; CDR3 protein: CASRPDLTNEKLFF; J gene: TRBJ1-4; D gene: NA; V gene: TRBV7-6; clone size: NA
CDR3 DNA: TGTGCCAGCAGCCCTAGAGGGCTAAACACAGATACGCAGTATTTT; CDR3 protein: CASSPRGLNTDTQYF; J gene: TRBJ2-3; D gene: NA; V gene: TRBV11-3; clone size: NA
CDR3 DNA: TGTGCCAGCAGTTTGGGGGGGGCCACCTACGAGCAGTACTTC; CDR3 protein: CASSLGGATYEQYF; J gene: TRBJ2-7; D gene: NA; V gene: TRBV28; clone size: NA
CDR3 DNA: TGCGCCACCCTGGCAGTTAGCAATCAGCCCCAGCATTTT; CDR3 protein: CATLAVSNQPQHF; J gene: TRBJ1-5; D gene: NA; V gene: TRBV10-2; clone size: few
CDR3 DNA: TGTGCCAGCAGCTTAGGACCCCTTACTTACTTC; CDR3 protein: CASSLGPLTYF; J gene: TRBJ2-5; D gene: NA; V gene: TRBV11-2; clone size: NA